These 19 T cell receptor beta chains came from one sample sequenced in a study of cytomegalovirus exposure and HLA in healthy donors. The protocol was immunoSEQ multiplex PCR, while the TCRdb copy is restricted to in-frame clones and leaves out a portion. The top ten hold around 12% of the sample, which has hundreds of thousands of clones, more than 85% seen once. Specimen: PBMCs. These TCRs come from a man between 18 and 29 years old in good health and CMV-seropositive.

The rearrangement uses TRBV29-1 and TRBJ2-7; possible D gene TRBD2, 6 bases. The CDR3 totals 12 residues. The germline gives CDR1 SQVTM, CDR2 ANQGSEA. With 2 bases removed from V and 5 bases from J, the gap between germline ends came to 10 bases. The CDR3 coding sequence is TGCAGCGTTGAAAGGTGGGGGGACGAGCAGTACTTC. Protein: CSVERWGDEQYF.

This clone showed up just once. The CDR3 coding sequence is TGTGCCAGCAGTCGCACTAGCGGGGGCTTCTACGAGCAGTACTTC. The encoded protein is CASSRTSGGFYEQYF. The rearrangement uses TRBV6-5 and TRBJ2-7; 11 bases match TRBD2. V shed 5 bases and J 3 bases; nucleotides not matched to a gene: 6. Germline V lookup: CDR1 MNHEY, CDR2 SVGAGI. The CDR3 totals 15 residues.

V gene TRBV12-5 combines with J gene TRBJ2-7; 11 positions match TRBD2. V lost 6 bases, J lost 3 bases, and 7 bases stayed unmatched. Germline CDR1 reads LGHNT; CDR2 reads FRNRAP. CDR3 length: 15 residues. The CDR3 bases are TGTGCTAGTGGATTCCCGGGACTAGCGGTCTACGAGCAGTACTTC. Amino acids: CASGFPGLAVYEQYF.

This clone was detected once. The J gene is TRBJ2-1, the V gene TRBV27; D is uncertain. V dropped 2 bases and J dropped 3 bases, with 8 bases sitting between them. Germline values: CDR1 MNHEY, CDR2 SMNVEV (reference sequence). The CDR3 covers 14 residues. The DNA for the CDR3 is TGTGCCAGCAGTTTAACGGGCAGCTACAATGAGCAGTTCTTC. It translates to CASSLTGSYNEQFF.

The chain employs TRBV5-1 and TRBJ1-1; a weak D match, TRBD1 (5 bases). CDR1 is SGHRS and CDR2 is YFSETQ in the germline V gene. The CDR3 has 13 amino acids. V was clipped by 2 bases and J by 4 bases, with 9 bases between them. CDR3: CASSFGAGTEAFF. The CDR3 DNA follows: TGCGCCAGCAGCTTTGGGGCAGGCACTGAAGCTTTCTTT.

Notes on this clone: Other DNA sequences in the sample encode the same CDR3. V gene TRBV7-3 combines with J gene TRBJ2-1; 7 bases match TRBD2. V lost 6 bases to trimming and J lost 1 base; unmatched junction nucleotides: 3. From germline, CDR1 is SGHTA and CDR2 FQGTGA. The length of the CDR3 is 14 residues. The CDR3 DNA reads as TGTGCCAGCAGTCTGCGGGGGTCCTACAATGAGCAGTTCTTC. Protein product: CASSLRGSYNEQFF. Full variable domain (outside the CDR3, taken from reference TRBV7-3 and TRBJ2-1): GAGVSQTPSNKVTEKGKYVELRCDPISGHTALYWYRQSLGQGPEFLIYFQGTGAADDSGLPNDRFFAVRPEGSVSTLKIQRTERGDSAVYLCASSLRGSYNEQFFGPGTRLTVL.

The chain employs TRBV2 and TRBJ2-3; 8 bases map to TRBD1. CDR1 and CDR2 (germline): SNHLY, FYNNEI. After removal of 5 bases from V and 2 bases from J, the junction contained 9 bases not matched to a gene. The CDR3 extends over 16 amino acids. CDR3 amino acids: CASSLSGTGYTDTQYF. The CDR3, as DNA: TGTGCCAGCAGTTTGTCCGGGACAGGTTACACAGATACGCAGTATTTT.

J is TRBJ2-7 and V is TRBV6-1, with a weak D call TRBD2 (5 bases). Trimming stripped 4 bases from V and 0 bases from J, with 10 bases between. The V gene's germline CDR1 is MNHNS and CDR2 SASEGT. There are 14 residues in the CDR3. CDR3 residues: CASSGRTYSYEQYF. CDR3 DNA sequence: TGTGCCAGCAGTGGTAGGACTTACTCCTACGAGCAGTACTTC.

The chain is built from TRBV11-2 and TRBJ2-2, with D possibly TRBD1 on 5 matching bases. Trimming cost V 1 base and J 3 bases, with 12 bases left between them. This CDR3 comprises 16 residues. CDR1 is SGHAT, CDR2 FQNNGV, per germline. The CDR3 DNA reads TGTGCCAGCAGCTTAGTTTCAGGGCCTTACACCGGGGAGCTGTTTTTT. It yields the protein CASSLVSGPYTGELFF. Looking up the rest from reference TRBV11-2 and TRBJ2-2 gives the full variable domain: EAGVAQSPRYKIIEKRQSVAFWCNPISGHATLYWYQQILGQGPKLLIQFQNNGVVDDSQLPKDRFSAERLKGVDSTLKIQPAKLEDSAVYLCASSLVSGPYTGELFFGEGSRLTVL.

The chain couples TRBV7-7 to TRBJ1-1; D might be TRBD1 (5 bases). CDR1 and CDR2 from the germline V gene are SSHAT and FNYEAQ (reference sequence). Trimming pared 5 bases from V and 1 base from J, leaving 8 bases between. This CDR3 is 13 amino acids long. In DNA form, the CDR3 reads TGTGCCAGCAGCCCAGGGCCGAACACTGAAGCTTTCTTT. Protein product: CASSPGPNTEAFF.

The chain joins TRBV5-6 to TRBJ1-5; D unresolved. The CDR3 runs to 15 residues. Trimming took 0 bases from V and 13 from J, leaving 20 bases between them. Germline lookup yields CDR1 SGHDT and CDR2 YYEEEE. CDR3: CASSLAGQALSPQHF. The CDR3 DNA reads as TGTGCCAGCAGCTTGGCCGGGCAGGCCCTTTCTCCTCAGCATTTT.

As DNA, the CDR3 is TGTGCCAGCAGCCACAACACTCCCTACAATGAGCAGTTCTTC. Translating gives CASSHNTPYNEQFF. This chain connects TRBV4-2 to TRBJ2-1; no firm D call. V dropped 3 bases and J dropped 2 bases, with 8 bases sitting between them. Germline V gives CDR1 LGHNA, CDR2 YNFKEQ. This CDR3 has 14 amino acids.

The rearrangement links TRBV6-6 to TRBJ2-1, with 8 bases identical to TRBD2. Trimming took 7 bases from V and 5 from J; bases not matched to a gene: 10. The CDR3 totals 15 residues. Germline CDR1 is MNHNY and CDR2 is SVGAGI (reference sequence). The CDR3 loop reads CASNDPGRANNEQFF. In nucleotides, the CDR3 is TGTGCCAGCAACGACCCCGGGAGGGCAAACAATGAGCAGTTCTTC.

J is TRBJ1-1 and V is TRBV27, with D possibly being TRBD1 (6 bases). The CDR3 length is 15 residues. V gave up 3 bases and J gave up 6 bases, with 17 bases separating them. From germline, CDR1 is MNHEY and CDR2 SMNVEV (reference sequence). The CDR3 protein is CASSLQAGARAEAFF. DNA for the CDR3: TGTGCCAGCAGTTTGCAAGCAGGGGCGCGAGCTGAAGCTTTCTTT.

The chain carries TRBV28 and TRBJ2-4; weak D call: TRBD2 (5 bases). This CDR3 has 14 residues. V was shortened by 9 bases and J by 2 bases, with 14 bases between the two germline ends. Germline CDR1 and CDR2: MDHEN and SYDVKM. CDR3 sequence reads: CASSSGGSKNIQYF. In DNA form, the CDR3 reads TGTGCCAGTAGCTCTGGCGGGTCCAAAAACATTCAGTACTTC.

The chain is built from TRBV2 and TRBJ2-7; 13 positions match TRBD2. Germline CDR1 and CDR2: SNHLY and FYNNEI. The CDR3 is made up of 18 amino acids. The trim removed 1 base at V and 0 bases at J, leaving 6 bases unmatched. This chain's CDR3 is CASSEGLAGGRSSYEQYF. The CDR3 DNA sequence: TGTGCCAGCAGTGAAGGACTAGCGGGAGGACGTAGCTCCTACGAGCAGTACTTC. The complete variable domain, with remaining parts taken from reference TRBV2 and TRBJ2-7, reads EPEVTQTPSHQVTQMGQEVILRCVPISNHLYFYWYRQILGQKVEFLVSFYNNEISEKSEIFDDQFSVERPDGSNFTLKIRSTKLEDSAMYFCASSEGLAGGRSSYEQYFGPGTRLTVT.

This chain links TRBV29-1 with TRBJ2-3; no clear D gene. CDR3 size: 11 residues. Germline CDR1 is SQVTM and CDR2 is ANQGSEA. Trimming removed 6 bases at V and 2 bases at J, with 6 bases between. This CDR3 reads CSVHTTDTQYF. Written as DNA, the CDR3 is TGCAGCGTCCATACCACAGATACGCAGTATTTT.

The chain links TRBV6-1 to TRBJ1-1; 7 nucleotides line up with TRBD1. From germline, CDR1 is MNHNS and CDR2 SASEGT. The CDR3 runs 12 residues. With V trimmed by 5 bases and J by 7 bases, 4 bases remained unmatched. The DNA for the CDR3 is TGTGCCAGCAGTTTCCGGGACAGTGAAGCTTTCTTT. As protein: CASSFRDSEAFF.

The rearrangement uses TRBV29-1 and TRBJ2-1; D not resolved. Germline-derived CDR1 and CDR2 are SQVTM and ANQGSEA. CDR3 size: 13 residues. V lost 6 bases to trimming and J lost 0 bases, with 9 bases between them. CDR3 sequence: CSVDGSSYNEQFF. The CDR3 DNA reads TGCAGCGTGGACGGAAGCTCCTACAATGAGCAGTTCTTC.